Listed here is a single T cell receptor (beta chain). Here immunoSEQ multiplex PCR was the method, and the copy in TCRdb shows in-frame clones only, minus some. The sample contains 650,000 to 800,000 clones, about nine tenths of which appear only once. The CDR3 spans 13 residues. CDR1 is SGHRS and CDR2 is YFSETQ in the germline V gene. Between the trimmed V and J ends, which lost 4 bases and 3 bases, there was a span of 7 bases. These data are taken from a study of blood T cell repertoires in COVID-19. Study details: COVID-19 samples from acute and convalescent phases originated in the United States, Italy and Spain.

The chain uses TRBV5-1 and TRBJ1-4; unclear D gene. The TCR was taken from a young woman with acute or convalescent COVID-19. Sequenced material: peripheral blood. CDR3 sequence reads: CASSPFPNEKLFF. CDR3 bases: TGCGCCAGCAGCCCGTTCCCTAATGAAAAACTGTTTTTT.